This T cell receptor (beta chain) was documented in a study of cytomegalovirus exposure and HLA in healthy donors. Broader study findings: According to reports, the classifier identified cytomegalovirus status with high specificity and sensitivity.

Looked up from germline, CDR1 is MDHEN and CDR2 is SYDVKM. The CDR3 loop spans 16 amino acids. 60 Vbeta and 13 Jbeta primers were used in PCR. The assay was immunoSEQ multiplex PCR, and TCRdb's table has in-frame clones only and misses some. The sample contains around 200,000 clones, approximately 59% of which appear only once. To note about this clone: Its matching antigen is unknown.

This chain joins TRBV28 and TRBJ2-5, with D perhaps TRBD2 (6 bases). The J call is in doubt because the DNA end fits TRBJ2-7 better. The sample comprised PBMCs. This TCR derives from a man in his forties or fifties in good health and CMV-seronegative. The CDR3 region is CASSFGGGGASYEQYF. In DNA, the CDR3 is TGTGCCAGCAGTTTCGGGGGAGGTGGGGCATCCTACGAGCAGTACTTC.